These T cell receptor beta chains were read from a single sample in a study of post-analysis software for immune sequencing data. TCRdb passed the PCR reads through MiXCR, listing each CDR3 protein once. The data hold about 170,000 distinct CDR3 sequences, with around 30% observed a single time. The sequenced material came from blood. These receptors were collected from a girl between 5 and 17 years old with multiple sclerosis. CDR3s include the opening cysteine and the closing phenylalanine or tryptophan. The order of the fields is clone size, CDR3 length, D gene, V gene, J gene, CDR3 protein, CDR3 DNA. A D gene is named only where the DNA matches it firmly. Not every row has a clone size; where given, it reads once, few, many or a size class.

>many|16|TRBD1|TRBV20-1|TRBJ1-2
CSAPGAGGRSNYGYTF
TGCAGTGCCCCAGGGGCAGGGGGCCGGTCTAACTATGGCTACACCTTC
>many|13|-|TRBV6-4|TRBJ2-1
CASSDRDNNEQFF
TGTGCCAGCAGTGACCGGGACAACAATGAGCAGTTCTTC
>few|15|TRBD1|TRBV28|TRBJ1-2
CASTNAGTGFYGYTF
TGTGCCAGCACCAATGCTGGGACAGGGTTCTATGGCTACACCTTC
>-|15|-|TRBV12-3/TRBV12-4|TRBJ2-7
CASSLTWDSTYEQYF
TGTGCCAGCAGTTTAACATGGGACTCTACCTACGAGCAGTACTTC
>-|17|-|TRBV5-1|TRBJ2-3
CASSLGQTGWRTDTQYF
TGCGCCAGCAGCTTGGGCCAAACAGGGTGGAGAACAGATACGCAGTATTTT
>-|14|-|TRBV20-1|TRBJ1-4
CSARGPEQGEKLFF
TGCAGTGCTAGAGGCCCGGAGCAAGGTGAAAAACTGTTTTTT
>-|13|-|TRBV7-2|TRBJ2-7
CASTLGQIYEQYF
TGTGCCAGCACCTTAGGACAGATCTACGAGCAGTACTTC
>many|16|-|TRBV7-3|TRBJ2-5
CASSSLRGEGLGTQYF
TGTGCCAGCAGCTCCCTTAGGGGGGAGGGCCTCGGGACCCAGTACTTC
>few|13|-|TRBV5-1|TRBJ2-5
CASSLGLKETQYF
TGCGCCAGCAGCTTGGGGCTAAAAGAGACCCAGTACTTC
>many|15|TRBD1|TRBV4-1|TRBJ2-3
CASSSGQVKADTQYF
TGCGCCAGCAGCTCGGGACAGGTGAAGGCAGATACGCAGTATTTT
>few|14|-|TRBV10-3|TRBJ1-6
CAISEADYNSPLHF
TGTGCCATCAGTGAGGCCGATTATAATTCACCCCTCCACTTT
>many|16|-|TRBV10-3|TRBJ2-3
CAISESDYTGTDTQYF
TGTGCCATCAGTGAGTCGGACTACACGGGGACAGATACGCAGTATTTT
>many|15|TRBD2|TRBV11-2|TRBJ2-3
CASSWAGGVTDTQYF
TGTGCCAGCAGTTGGGCGGGAGGGGTTACAGATACGCAGTATTTT
>-|14|-|TRBV20-1|TRBJ1-2
CSARDLAINYGYTF
TGCAGTGCTAGAGATCTAGCGATAAACTATGGCTACACCTTC
>many|15|TRBD2|TRBV7-9|TRBJ2-1
CASSGLAGPYNEQFF
TGTGCCAGCAGCGGACTAGCGGGACCCTACAATGAGCAGTTCTTC
>few|15|-|TRBV12-3/TRBV12-4|TRBJ2-5
CASSLGSQPQETQYF
TGTGCCAGCAGTTTGGGTTCTCAGCCCCAAGAGACCCAGTACTTC
>few|16|-|TRBV3-1|TRBJ1-1
CASSRKTGTGNTEAFF
TGTGCCAGCAGCCGTAAAACCGGGACGGGGAACACTGAAGCTTTCTTT
>-|14|-|TRBV20-1|TRBJ1-2
CSARTRSPPYGYTF
TGCAGTGCTAGAACTAGGTCCCCACCTTATGGCTACACCTTC
>-|14|-|TRBV20-1|TRBJ1-1
CSASMGGGNTEAFF
TGCAGTGCTAGTATGGGAGGGGGGAACACTGAAGCTTTCTTT
>few|14|-|TRBV10-3|TRBJ1-1
CAISVLQGNTEAFF
TGTGCCATCAGCGTTCTGCAGGGGAACACTGAAGCTTTCTTT
>-|16|TRBD2|TRBV4-2|TRBJ2-2
CASSQGGSPNTGELFF
TGTGCCAGCAGCCAAGGCGGGAGCCCGAACACCGGGGAGCTGTTTTTT
>-|16|-|TRBV5-6|TRBJ1-1
CASSAIQGRGDTEAFF
TGTGCCAGCAGCGCGATACAGGGCCGGGGGGACACTGAAGCTTTCTTT
>many|14|-|TRBV10-3|TRBJ2-5
CAIRVDRNQETQYF
TGTGCCATCAGAGTTGACAGGAACCAAGAGACCCAGTACTTC
>few|15|TRBD2|TRBV24-1|TRBJ2-1
CATTRTSGRDNEQFF
TGTGCCACCACGCGGACTAGCGGGAGAGACAATGAGCAGTTCTTC
>many|15|-|TRBV5-1|TRBJ2-7
CASSSRQGGTHEQYF
TGCGCCAGCAGCTCCAGACAGGGAGGCACCCACGAGCAGTACTTC
>-|14|-|TRBV12-3/TRBV12-4|TRBJ1-5
CASSSYWDNQPQHF
TGTGCCAGCAGTTCCTACTGGGACAATCAGCCCCAGCATTTT
>-|14|TRBD1|TRBV18|TRBJ2-7
CASSLTGQSYEQYF
TGTGCCAGCTCCCTCACGGGACAGAGTTACGAGCAGTACTTC
>-|12|-|TRBV5-1|TRBJ2-7
CASSFEVGEQYF
TGCGCCAGCAGCTTTGAAGTGGGCGAGCAGTACTTC
>-|12|-|TRBV18|TRBJ1-6
CASSPRSSPLHF
TGTGCCAGCTCACCACGTAGTTCACCCCTCCACTTT
>few|21|-|TRBV11-1|TRBJ2-1
CASSYPTNPQDVQSSHNEQFF
TGTGCCAGCAGCTATCCTACGAATCCACAGGATGTCCAGAGCTCCCACAATGAGCAGTTCTTC
>-|11|TRBD1|TRBV6-6|TRBJ2-3
CASSLDREKYF
TGTGCCAGCAGTCTGGACAGGGAGAAGTATTTT
>-|15|TRBD2|TRBV7-9|TRBJ2-1
CASSLSGSLNNEQFF
TGTGCCAGCAGCCTAAGCGGGAGCCTTAACAATGAGCAGTTCTTC
>many|13|TRBD2|TRBV28|TRBJ2-7
CASSRLAAYEQYF
TGTGCCAGCAGTAGACTAGCGGCCTACGAGCAGTACTTC
>-|16|-|TRBV9|TRBJ1-1
CASSVVPSPMNTEAFF
TGTGCCAGCAGCGTAGTCCCGTCCCCCATGAACACTGAAGCTTTCTTT
>-|14|-|TRBV29-1|TRBJ2-2
CGVNRDPSTGELFF
TGCGGCGTTAACAGGGACCCTAGCACCGGGGAGCTGTTTTTT
>-|15|-|TRBV10-3|TRBJ1-3
CAIGTPAYSGNTIYF
TGTGCCATTGGGACGCCAGCCTACTCTGGAAACACCATATATTTT
>once|16|-|TRBV10-3|TRBJ1-1
CAISDVYPGQHTEAFF
TGTGCCATCAGTGACGTTTACCCTGGACAGCATACTGAAGCTTTCTTT
>few|14|TRBD1|TRBV4-1|TRBJ2-7
CAGKTGTAFYEQYF
TGCGCCGGCAAGACAGGGACAGCTTTTTACGAGCAGTACTTC
>-|15|TRBD2|TRBV6-2/TRBV6-3|TRBJ2-1
CASSSRLAWGNEQFF
TGTGCCAGCAGTTCAAGACTAGCGTGGGGGAATGAGCAGTTCTTC
>-|15|TRBD1|TRBV27|TRBJ1-1
CASSSQGARYTEAFF
TGTGCCAGCAGTTCACAGGGGGCGCGATACACTGAAGCTTTCTTT
>many|15|-|TRBV12-3/TRBV12-4|TRBJ2-1
CASSPGWSSYNEQFF
TGTGCCAGCAGCCCAGGCTGGAGCTCCTACAATGAGCAGTTCTTC
>-|15|-|TRBV20-1|TRBJ1-6
CSAREDSWGNSPPHF
TGCAGTGCTAGAGAGGACAGCTGGGGAAATTCACCCCCCCACTTT
>few|14|-|TRBV5-1|TRBJ2-5
CASSLSRVQETQYF
TGCGCCAGCAGCTTATCTAGGGTTCAAGAGACCCAGTACTTC